The 9 T cell receptor beta chains listed next were all sequenced from one sample in a study of blood T cell repertoires in COVID-19. Libraries were prepared by immunoSEQ multiplex PCR; TCRdb keeps only in-frame clonotypes and omits some of them. The sample has 130,000 or so clones, approximately 81% seen once; the top ten hold more than 1.3%. The sequenced sample was peripheral blood. These receptor sequences come from a man aged 55-75 years with acute or convalescent COVID-19.

The chain combines TRBV14 with TRBJ2-7, with D perhaps matching TRBD1 (6 bases). CDR3 length: 14 amino acids. The V end lost 4 bases, the J end lost 1 base, and 11 bases lay between the germline ends. Germline V CDR1 and CDR2: SGHDN, FVKESK. The CDR3 bases are TGTGCCAGCAGCCCCGGGACACGGTCCTACGAGCAGTACTTC. Encoded protein: CASSPGTRSYEQYF.

A note on this clone: This CDR3 is also generated by other DNA sequences in the sample. This chain links TRBV19 with TRBJ2-2, with TRBD2 as a possible D gene (5 bases). This CDR3 has 14 residues. Germline CDR1 is LNHDA and CDR2 is SQIVND (reference sequence). The V gene lost 7 bases and the J gene lost 1 base, with 10 bases spanning the gap. The CDR3 bases are TGTGCCAGTAATCCCAGCGGGAACACCGGGGAGCTGTTTTTT. Its translation: CASNPSGNTGELFF.

The rearrangement links TRBV2 to TRBJ2-7; perhaps TRBD1 as D (7 bases). The germline V and J ends were trimmed by 6 bases and 6 bases, with 12 bases remaining between them. The CDR3 runs 12 residues. Germline CDR1 reads SNHLY; CDR2 reads FYNNEI. CDR3: CASSPRGVEQYF. Here the CDR3 DNA reads TGTGCCAGCAGCCCCAGGGGGGTCGAGCAGTACTTC.

Of note for this clone: The junction departs from the called germline gene at one end, perhaps through a read error. The chain joins TRBV6-6 to TRBJ2-7, with 7 bases identical to TRBD2. Germline V CDR1 and CDR2: MNHNY, SVGAGI (reference sequence). CDR3 size: 15 residues. In DNA, the CDR3 is TGTGCCAGCCGTTATAGCGGGCCAGGACGCGGCGAGCAGTACTTC. This sequence encodes CASRYSGPGRGEQYF.

The gene calls are TRBV19 and TRBJ1-2, with 9 bases fitting TRBD1. The length of the CDR3 is 15 residues. The trim removed 2 bases at V and 7 bases at J, leaving 8 bases unmatched. Per germline, CDR1 LNHDA and CDR2 SQIVND (reference sequence). The CDR3 sequence: CASSILPDRGGGYTF. The DNA for the CDR3 is TGTGCCAGTAGTATACTCCCCGACAGGGGGGGTGGCTACACCTTC. Drawing the rest from reference TRBV19 and TRBJ1-2, the complete variable domain is DGGITQSPKYLFRKEGQNVTLSCEQNLNHDAMYWYRQDPGQGLRLIYYSQIVNDFQKGDIAEGYSVSREKKESFPLTVTSAQKNPTAFYLCASSILPDRGGGYTFGSGTRLTVV.

The gene calls are TRBV6-5 and TRBJ1-6; TRBD1 aligns across 8 bases. The germline V gene has CDR1 MNHEY and CDR2 SVGAGI. There are 15 residues in the CDR3. V shed 7 bases and J 5 bases; nucleotides not matched to a gene: 7. The CDR3, as DNA: TGTGCCAGCATGTACAGGGGGAATAATAATTCACCCCTCCACTTT. Amino acid sequence: CASMYRGNNNSPLHF.

This chain joins TRBV18 and TRBJ1-3; D perhaps matches TRBD1 (5 bases). Trimming took off 3 bases at V and 6 bases at J, with 15 bases between the two ends. Germline CDR1 reads KGHSH; CDR2 reads LQKENI. This CDR3 is built from 15 residues. Here the CDR3 DNA reads TGTGCCAGCTCACCCCGGCAGGGAACTGAAAACACCATATATTTT. Protein: CASSPRQGTENTIYF. The whole variable domain, filled in from reference TRBV18 and TRBJ1-3, reads NAGVMQNPRHLVRRRGQEARLRCSPMKGHSHVYWYRQLPEEGLKFMVYLQKENIIDESGMPKERFSAEFPKEGPSILRIQQVVRGDSAAYFCASSPRQGTENTIYFGEGSWLTVV.

The chain couples TRBV5-1 to TRBJ1-2; the D is unclear. The CDR3 covers 15 residues. V lost 0 bases and J 0 bases, leaving 9 bases between the germline ends. CDR1 SGHRS and CDR2 YFSETQ come from the germline V gene. The CDR3 DNA follows: TGCGCCAGCAGCTTGGCCTGGGCGACTAACTATGGCTACACCTTC. Translating it yields CASSLAWATNYGYTF.

In its sample, this clone was seen once. This chain uses TRBV12-3 or TRBV12-4 with TRBJ2-1; D may be TRBD2 (7 bases). The CDR3 runs 12 residues. Trimming pared 7 bases from V and 7 bases from J, leaving 11 bases between. CDR3 sequence reads: CASTRGANEQFF. In DNA form, the CDR3 reads TGTGCCAGCACTCGGGGGGCGAATGAGCAGTTCTTC.